The 15 T cell receptor beta chains presented below share a single source sample, sequenced in a study of shared clonotypes between healthy human individuals (dated by TCRdb to the early 2020s). The library came from the immunoSEQ multiplex PCR assay. The table comes from immuneACCESS by way of TCRdb, which keeps in-frame sequences with V and J called. Part of the clones is missing from these tables; in studies checked, under half for an unresolved V gene and the rest for unknown reasons. The sample yields about 2.3 million clones; less than 95% were counted once. Of the sample, roughly 0.34% is held by the ten largest clones. Sequenced input: naive CD4+ T cells from PBMCs. In light of the paper, this sample's cell subset or site label describes: CD45RA+ positively selected. The receptors originated from a young man in good health. Some clones in this sample may be carry-over from other donors' samples.

CDR3 residues: CASSPGQATIGDKLFF. The CDR3 DNA is TGCGCCAGCAGCCCGGGACAGGCCACCATCGGAGACAAACTGTTTTTT. The J gene is TRBJ1-4, the V gene TRBV5-1, with 8 bases lining up with TRBD1. Losses at the gene ends were 4 bases for V and 11 bases for J; bases not matched to a gene: 16. The germline CDR1 and CDR2 sequences are SGHRS and YFSETQ. The CDR3 has 16 amino acids.

The chain links TRBV28 to TRBJ2-6; possibly TRBD1 for D (6 bases). This CDR3 has 18 residues. Trimming left V 3 bases short and J 0 bases short, with 15 bases between. Germline values: CDR1 MDHEN, CDR2 SYDVKM. The chain's CDR3 is CASSLGRGFSSGANVLTF. CDR3 coding DNA: TGTGCCAGCAGTTTGGGCAGGGGCTTTTCCTCTGGGGCCAACGTCCTGACTTTC.

The chain carries TRBV6-5 and TRBJ2-5; D is perhaps TRBD2 (5 bases). Germline V gives CDR1 MNHEY, CDR2 SVGAGI. This CDR3 spans 11 amino acids. Between the trimmed V and J ends, which lost 5 bases and 11 bases, there was a span of 12 bases. Here the CDR3 reads CASSGEWKQYF. CDR3 DNA sequence: TGTGCCAGCAGTGGGGAGTGGAAGCAGTACTTC.

About this clone: Other DNA sequences in the same sample also yield this CDR3. The chain couples TRBV30 to TRBJ2-1; D is unclear. Per the germline V gene, CDR1 is GTSNPN and CDR2 is SVGIG (reference sequence). This CDR3 contains 11 residues. Trimming took 1 base from V and 4 from J, leaving 2 bases between them. The CDR3 coding sequence is TGTGCCTGGAGTGAGTACAATGAGCAGTTCTTC. Residues: CAWSEYNEQFF. Full variable domain (missing parts from reference TRBV30 and TRBJ2-1): SQTIHQWPATLVQPVGSPLSLECTVEGTSNPNLYWYRQAAGRGLQLLFYSVGIGQISSEVPQNLSASRPQDRQFILSSKKLLLSDSGFYLCAWSEYNEQFFGPGTRLTVL.

A note on this clone: Other DNA sequences from this sample encode an identical CDR3 as well. This sequence joins TRBV5-1 and TRBJ2-1, with a weak D call TRBD1 (6 bases). The CDR3 is 13 amino acids. Per the germline V gene, CDR1 is SGHRS and CDR2 is YFSETQ. V was cut by 4 bases and J by 4 bases, with 9 bases left in between. DNA for the CDR3: TGCGCCAGCAGCCCCGGACAGTACAATGAGCAGTTCTTC. Its protein product is CASSPGQYNEQFF. Combining the CDR3 with reference TRBV5-1 and TRBJ2-1 gives the whole variable domain KAGVTQTPRYLIKTRGQQVTLSCSPISGHRSVSWYQQTPGQGLQFLFEYFSETQRNKGNFPGRFSGRQFSNSRSEMNVSTLELGDSALYLCASSPGQYNEQFFGPGTRLTVL.

The rearrangement joins TRBV28 to TRBJ1-5; D perhaps matches TRBD1 (5 bases). Trimming took 7 bases from V and 2 from J, leaving 12 bases between them. CDR1 is MDHEN, CDR2 SYDVKM, per germline. The CDR3 totals 14 residues. The CDR3 sequence is CASTQWGGNQPQHF. In nucleotides, the CDR3 is TGTGCCAGCACCCAATGGGGGGGCAATCAGCCCCAGCATTTT.

The rearrangement joins TRBV9 to TRBJ1-3; D ambiguous. Trimming left V 0 bases short and J 0 bases short, with 16 bases between. The CDR3 length is 18 residues. The germline V gene has CDR1 SGDLS and CDR2 YYNGEE. CDR3 protein: CASSVEWGSPNSGNTIYF. The CDR3 DNA is TGTGCCAGCAGCGTAGAGTGGGGTTCCCCAAACTCTGGAAACACCATATATTTT. Full variable domain (outside the CDR3, taken from reference TRBV9 and TRBJ1-3): DSGVTQTPKHLITATGQRVTLRCSPRSGDLSVYWYQQSLDQGLQFLIQYYNGEERAKGNILERFSAQQFPDLHSELNLSSLELGDSALYFCASSVEWGSPNSGNTIYFGEGSWLTVV.

The chain is built from TRBV2 and TRBJ2-7, with 13 nucleotides matching TRBD2. The CDR3 runs 15 residues. The V gene end was trimmed by 6 bases and the J gene end by 4 bases; junction bases not matched to a gene: 6. The germline V gene encodes CDR1 SNHLY and CDR2 FYNNEI. CDR3 DNA: TGTGCCAGCAGGTTACTAGCGGGAGGGCATTACGAGCAGTACTTC. Translating it yields CASRLLAGGHYEQYF. Combining the CDR3 with reference TRBV2 and TRBJ2-7 gives the whole variable domain EPEVTQTPSHQVTQMGQEVILRCVPISNHLYFYWYRQILGQKVEFLVSFYNNEISEKSEIFDDQFSVERPDGSNFTLKIRSTKLEDSAMYFCASRLLAGGHYEQYFGPGTRLTVT.

V is TRBV28 and J is TRBJ2-5; 7 positions agree with TRBD1. The CDR3 is 15 amino acids. The germline CDR1 and CDR2 sequences are MDHEN and SYDVKM. Germline trimming cut 2 bases from V and 4 bases from J; bases unmatched to any gene: 7. CDR3 coding DNA: TGTGCCAGCAGTTTACAACAGACAGGGCGAGAGACCCAGTACTTC. Translating it yields CASSLQQTGRETQYF.

The V gene is TRBV7-8, the J gene TRBJ1-5; 8 nucleotides match TRBD1. This CDR3 region has 15 residues. Germline loops: CDR1 SGHVS, CDR2 FQNEAQ. Trimming took 3 bases from V and 7 from J; bases not matched to a gene: 8. CDR3 residues: CASSLVQGARQPQHF. CDR3 nucleotides: TGTGCCAGCAGCTTGGTGCAGGGGGCGAGGCAGCCCCAGCATTTT.

V usage is TRBV27 and J usage is TRBJ1-2; no firm D call. Trimming removed 0 bases at V and 0 bases at J, with 8 bases between. CDR1 is MNHEY, CDR2 SMNVEV, per germline (reference sequence). This CDR3 has 15 residues. DNA for the CDR3: TGTGCCAGCAGTTTATCCCCAGAGCCTAACTATGGCTACACCTTC. Encoded protein: CASSLSPEPNYGYTF.

The chain employs TRBV5-1 and TRBJ2-7; D is perhaps TRBD1 (6 bases). This CDR3 is 14 amino acids long. Germline assignment: CDR1 SGHRS and CDR2 YFSETQ. V was trimmed by 4 bases and J by 2 bases, leaving 13 bases between them. Here the CDR3 reads CASSLDSLTYEQYF. DNA of the CDR3: TGCGCCAGCAGCCTGGACAGTCTAACCTACGAGCAGTACTTC.

The chain recombines TRBV10-3 with TRBJ1-2, with 7 bases lining up with TRBD1. With 4 bases clipped from V and 4 bases from J, the junction kept 3 bases outside the gene matches. The CDR3 has 13 amino acids. The V gene's germline CDR1 is ENHRY and CDR2 SYGVKD. Written as DNA, the CDR3 is TGTGCCATCAGTGGACGACAGGGCTATGGCTACACCTTC. Encoded protein: CAISGRQGYGYTF.

V and J are TRBV28 and TRBJ1-2; TRBD1 matches 8 bases. V gave up 3 bases and J gave up 3 bases; unmatched junction bases: 9. The germline V gene has CDR1 MDHEN and CDR2 SYDVKM. CDR3 size: 16 residues. The CDR3 protein is CASSLYRGVKDYGYTF. The CDR3, as DNA: TGTGCCAGCAGTTTGTACAGGGGGGTCAAAGACTATGGCTACACCTTC.

The chain uses TRBV28 and TRBJ1-4, with D perhaps TRBD1 (5 bases). Germline V gene sequence: CDR1 MDHEN, CDR2 SYDVKM. Trimming took 2 bases from V and 7 from J, leaving 14 bases between them. CDR3 length: 15 residues. The CDR3 DNA sequence: TGTGCCAGCAGTTTACTCCCGGGGGATAGTGAAAAACTGTTTTTT. Protein product: CASSLLPGDSEKLFF. The complete variable domain, with remaining parts taken from reference TRBV28 and TRBJ1-4, reads DVKVTQSSRYLVKRTGEKVFLECVQDMDHENMFWYRQDPGLGLRLIYFSYDVKMKEKGDIPEGYSVSREKKERFSLILESASTNQTSMYLCASSLLPGDSEKLFFGSGTQLSVL.